In this sample, the clone carrying this TCR beta chain turned up once. Per germline, CDR1 MGHRA and CDR2 YSYEKL. CDR3 size: 18 residues. V lost 6 bases and J lost 4; bases outside the gene matches: 17. These data come from a study of blood T cells in healthy people across ages. Primed by a sample-barcoded 5' primer and a J-beta primer mix, a second PCR proceeded for 7 to 11 cycles. TCRdb used MiXCR to reprocess the 5' RACE reads, holding one entry per CDR3 protein. This sample has 1.4 million to 1.5 million distinct CDR3 sequences; roughly 40% occur once, and the top ten carry approximately 7.9%. This rearrangement joins TRBV4-1 to TRBJ2-2, with 7 bases fitting TRBD1. This receptor was obtained from a woman between 18 and 30 years old in good health. The specimen sequenced was blood. The CDR3 loop reads CASSPGTDNAKGTGELFF. CDR3 nucleotides: TGCGCCAGCAGTCCAGGGACAGACAACGCGAAGGGCACCGGGGAGCTGTTTTTT.